Below are 29 T cell receptor beta chains sequenced from a single sample in a study of T cell responses to AZD1222 COVID-19 vaccine. The method was immunoSEQ multiplex PCR; TCRdb's version includes in-frame clones alone and lacks a portion of them. The repertoire consists of around 200,000 clones, with more than 70% occurring once and the leading ten covering 20% to 30%. This specimen was peripheral blood, taken 28 days after the second AZD1222 dose. The receptors were gathered from an adult who received the AZD1222 COVID-19 vaccine.

The chain uses TRBV7-2 and TRBJ2-2; 8 positions agree with TRBD2. The germline V gene encodes CDR1 SGHTA and CDR2 FQGNSA. The J segment lost 5 bases and the V segment lost 5 bases, leaving 13 bases of the junction unmatched. The CDR3 runs to 17 residues. The CDR3 loop is CASSPRGTGGVTGELFF. The CDR3 DNA is TGTGCCAGCAGCCCCCGGGGAACGGGAGGGGTAACCGGGGAGCTGTTTTTT.

V and J are TRBV10-3 and TRBJ1-1; D is unresolved. The V and J ends lost 7 bases and 1 base respectively, with 10 bases between them. This CDR3 is built from 13 residues. CDR1 and CDR2 from the germline V gene are ENHRY and SYGVKD. DNA of the CDR3: TGTGCCATCACGCGGGCGGCGAACACTGAAGCTTTCTTT. This gives the protein CAITRAANTEAFF.

The V call is TRBV7-8, the J call TRBJ2-7, with TRBD1 as a possible D gene (5 bases). From germline, CDR1 is SGHVS and CDR2 FQNEAQ. CDR3 length: 15 residues. V shed 1 base and J shed 0 bases, with 10 bases lying between them. CDR3 in amino acids: CASSLGTGHSYEQYF. The CDR3 DNA follows: TGTGCCAGCAGCTTAGGGACCGGACACTCCTACGAGCAGTACTTC.

V gene TRBV28 combines with J gene TRBJ2-3; no definite D call. This CDR3 has 15 residues. V gave up 2 bases and J gave up 2 bases, with 11 bases separating them. Germline values: CDR1 MDHEN, CDR2 SYDVKM. The CDR3 spells CASSLMSGITDTQYF. DNA of the CDR3: TGTGCCAGCAGTTTAATGTCTGGGATCACAGATACGCAGTATTTT.

This sequence joins TRBV28 and TRBJ2-7, with 12 bases fitting TRBD1. The germline CDR1 and CDR2 sequences are MDHEN and SYDVKM. J gave up 0 bases and V 7 bases, and 7 bases lay outside the gene matches. This CDR3 is built from 16 residues. CDR3 region: CASIPGQGASSYEQYF. The CDR3 DNA reads as TGTGCCAGCATTCCGGGACAGGGGGCCTCCTCCTACGAGCAGTACTTC.

The chain couples TRBV6-5 to TRBJ1-3; the D is unclear. This CDR3 has 12 amino acids. The germline gives CDR1 MNHEY, CDR2 SVGAGI. Trimming pared 6 bases from V and 5 bases from J, leaving 8 bases between. CDR3 coding DNA: TGTGCCAGCAGAACCACACGAAACACCATATATTTT. It encodes CASRTTRNTIYF.

The genes are TRBV6-1 and TRBJ2-7; D not resolved. CDR1 and CDR2 from the germline V gene are MNHNS and SASEGT. V was cut by 0 bases and J by 2 bases, with 8 bases left in between. The CDR3 totals 14 residues. The CDR3 loop is CASSEAGLTYEQYF. CDR3 DNA: TGTGCCAGCAGTGAAGCGGGTCTAACCTACGAGCAGTACTTC.

This sequence joins TRBV28 and TRBJ1-2; D not resolved. Trimming cost V 5 bases and J 7 bases, with 20 bases left between them. CDR1 and CDR2 from the germline V gene are MDHEN and SYDVKM. The CDR3 loop spans 15 amino acids. CDR3 protein: CASSVQTGGGSGYTF. The CDR3 region has the DNA TGTGCCAGCAGTGTCCAGACTGGCGGAGGTTCTGGCTACACCTTC.

This clone was seen only a few times. This sequence joins TRBV12-3 or TRBV12-4 and TRBJ1-1; 7 bases agree with TRBD1. The V and J ends lost 2 bases and 11 bases, in that order; junction bases with no gene match: 5. This CDR3 comprises 12 residues. CDR3 residues: CASSLIRGWAFF. CDR3 DNA: TGTGCCAGCAGTTTAATCAGGGGGTGGGCTTTCTTT.

The V gene is TRBV19, the J gene TRBJ2-7; 8 nucleotides align to TRBD1. Germline lookup yields CDR1 LNHDA and CDR2 SQIVND (reference sequence). The CDR3 spans 15 residues. V lost 5 bases and J lost 2; bases outside the gene matches: 8. DNA of the CDR3: TGTGCCAGTAGTTTCCAGGGGGCAAACGCCTACGAGCAGTACTTC. Translating gives CASSFQGANAYEQYF.

The CDR3, as DNA: TGTGCCAGCAGATCGGCGGGGTCCTCCTACGAGCAGTACTTC. Residues: CASRSAGSSYEQYF. The rearrangement links TRBV5-8 to TRBJ2-7; tentatively, D is TRBD2 (6 bases). Germline-derived CDR1 and CDR2 are SGHTS and YDEGEE. There are 14 residues in the CDR3. V was clipped by 5 bases and J by 0 bases, with 12 bases between them.

The chain carries TRBV6-4 and TRBJ2-3; the D is unclear. There are 16 residues in the CDR3. V lost 0 bases, J lost 0 bases, and 10 bases lay in between. Germline CDR1 and CDR2: MRHNA and SNTAGT. The CDR3 bases are TGTGCCAGCAGTGACTCGTCCGTCCCTAGCACAGATACGCAGTATTTT. It translates to CASSDSSVPSTDTQYF.

The rearrangement uses TRBV28 and TRBJ1-2, with D unresolved. CDR1 and CDR2 (germline): MDHEN, SYDVKM. The CDR3 runs to 13 residues. V lost 5 bases and J lost 5, with 12 bases in between. In DNA form, the CDR3 reads TGTGCCAGCAGTCCCCCCGTTGGGTATGGCTACACCTTC. Translation: CASSPPVGYGYTF.

This rearrangement joins TRBV3-1 (or the pseudogene TRBV3-2) to TRBJ1-1; 9 bases match TRBD1. The CDR3 has 17 residues. The germline V gene encodes CDR1 LGHDT and CDR2 YNNKEL (reference sequence). V dropped 4 bases and J dropped 4; count of bases not matched to a gene: 13. CDR3 coding DNA: TGTGCCAGCAGCCTTTTCCAACCGGGACAGGGCGGCACTGAAGCTTTCTTT. It translates to CASSLFQPGQGGTEAFF.

With regard to this clone: This sample also contains other DNA sequences that code for the same CDR3. V usage is TRBV7-9 and J usage is TRBJ2-5; D is unclear. The CDR3 length is 10 residues. CDR1 is SEHNR and CDR2 is FQNEAQ in the germline V gene (reference sequence). With 5 bases removed from V and 5 bases from J, the gap between germline ends came to 3 bases. CDR3 DNA sequence: TGTGCCAGCAGCAGGGAGACCCAGTACTTC. As protein: CASSRETQYF.

The chain carries TRBV9 and TRBJ2-7, with 8 bases matching TRBD1. CDR1 and CDR2 (germline): SGDLS, YYNGEE. The CDR3 has 13 residues. Trimming cost V 2 bases and J 3 bases; bases outside gene matches: 1. As DNA, the CDR3 is TGTGCCAGCAGCGTTGACAGGGGCTACGAGCAGTACTTC. It codes for CASSVDRGYEQYF.

This rearrangement joins TRBV11-2 to TRBJ2-1; tentative D call: TRBD2 (5 bases). The V gene's germline CDR1 is SGHAT and CDR2 FQNNGV. This CDR3 spans 16 amino acids. Deletions cut 0 bases from V and 3 bases from J, with 12 bases between. CDR3 amino acids: CASSLDSGLNYNEQFF. The CDR3 bases are TGTGCCAGCAGCTTAGACTCTGGACTGAACTACAATGAGCAGTTCTTC.

The chain uses TRBV6-1 and TRBJ2-1; 8 bases fit TRBD2. This CDR3 comprises 21 residues. V was pared by 2 bases and J by 5 bases, with 23 bases of the junction left unmatched. Germline assignment: CDR1 MNHNS and CDR2 SASEGT. The DNA of the CDR3 is TGTGCCAGCAGTGAACCGGGCCCCGGGACCCACACGGGACTAGTTAACAATGAGCAGTTCTTC. Protein sequence: CASSEPGPGTHTGLVNNEQFF.

J is TRBJ1-3 and V is TRBV5-1; 10 bases match TRBD1. Germline V gives CDR1 SGHRS, CDR2 YFSETQ. The CDR3 has 15 residues. Trimming took 5 bases from V and 2 from J; bases not matched to a gene: 4. The CDR3 DNA reads as TGCGCCAGCAGGGCCGGGACAGGGGCTGGAAACACCATATATTTT. It yields the protein CASRAGTGAGNTIYF.

This clone was seen a single time. The V call is TRBV6-5, the J call TRBJ1-1; D perhaps matches TRBD1 (6 bases). Germline assignment: CDR1 MNHEY and CDR2 SVGAGI. Trimming took off 5 bases at V and 0 bases at J, with 13 bases between the two ends. The CDR3 has 15 amino acids. CDR3 protein: CASSPGGTMNTEAFF. As DNA, the CDR3 is TGTGCCAGCAGTCCCGGCGGGACAATGAACACTGAAGCTTTCTTT.

The chain is built from TRBV7-9 and TRBJ2-7, with 7 bases aligning to TRBD1. V gave up 5 bases and J gave up 7 bases; unmatched junction bases: 11. CDR1 is SEHNR, CDR2 FQNEAQ, per germline (reference sequence). This CDR3 comprises 14 residues. This chain's CDR3 is CASSMGTEAWEQYF. As DNA, the CDR3 is TGTGCCAGCAGCATGGGGACAGAAGCTTGGGAGCAGTACTTC.

The genes are TRBV4-3 and TRBJ2-1, with 7 bases that match TRBD2. V was clipped by 0 bases and J by 7 bases; unmatched bases: 9. The CDR3 covers 16 residues. Per the germline V gene, CDR1 is LGHNA and CDR2 is YSLEER. In DNA form, the CDR3 reads TGCGCCAGCAGCCAAGATTTTGGACGGGAGGTTAATGAGCAGTTCTTC. This translates into CASSQDFGREVNEQFF.

The chain links TRBV5-6 to TRBJ2-1; D possibly corresponds to TRBD2 (5 bases). Germline V gene data show CDR1 as SGHDT and CDR2 as YYEEEE. The ends were cut back, 4 bases at V and 4 bases at J, with 18 bases in the middle. The CDR3 totals 16 residues. The CDR3 reads CASSNQLGRGYNEQFF. Here the CDR3 DNA reads TGTGCCAGCAGCAATCAACTAGGACGGGGTTACAATGAGCAGTTCTTC. Drawing the rest from reference TRBV5-6 and TRBJ2-1, the complete variable domain is DAGVTQSPTHLIKTRGQQVTLRCSPKSGHDTVSWYQQALGQGPQFIFQYYEEEERQRGNFPDRFSGHQFPNYSSELNVNALLLGDSALYLCASSNQLGRGYNEQFFGPGTRLTVL.

CDR3 protein: CASSIATMGHYEQYF. As DNA, the CDR3 is TGTGCCAGTAGTATAGCGACTATGGGACACTACGAGCAGTACTTC. The chain recombines TRBV19 with TRBJ2-7; a weak D match, TRBD1 (6 bases). This CDR3 region has 15 residues. V was cut by 1 base and J by 3 bases, with 13 bases left in between. Germline loops: CDR1 LNHDA, CDR2 SQIVND (reference sequence).

This chain connects TRBV5-1 to TRBJ2-5, with 7 bases that match TRBD1. The CDR3 is made up of 15 amino acids. CDR1 is SGHRS and CDR2 is YFSETQ in the germline V gene. The ends lost 4 bases at V and 2 bases at J; junction bases unmatched: 8. For the CDR3, the DNA is TGCGCCAGCAGCGAACAGGGGTGGGCGCAAGAGACCCAGTACTTC. Translation: CASSEQGWAQETQYF.

CDR3 in amino acids: CASSLFGFQETQYF. The CDR3 DNA reads TGTGCCAGCAGCTTATTTGGTTTCCAAGAGACCCAGTACTTC. The rearrangement links TRBV7-2 to TRBJ2-5; no firm D call. Germline loops: CDR1 SGHTA, CDR2 FQGNSA. Trimming cost V 2 bases and J 1 base, with 8 bases left between them. The CDR3 totals 14 residues.

V is TRBV7-2 and J is TRBJ2-1; D is possibly TRBD2 (5 bases). Per the germline V gene, CDR1 is SGHTA and CDR2 is FQGNSA. V was shortened by 6 bases and J by 8 bases, with 11 bases between the two germline ends. The CDR3 is 12 amino acids. The CDR3 spells CASRGSGDEQFF. The CDR3 bases are TGTGCCAGCAGAGGGAGTGGGGATGAGCAGTTCTTC.

The V gene is TRBV3-1 (or the pseudogene TRBV3-2), the J gene TRBJ2-7; weak D call: TRBD1 (7 bases). Between the trimmed V and J ends, which lost 4 bases and 0 bases, there was a span of 10 bases. Per germline, CDR1 LGHDT and CDR2 YNNKEL (reference sequence). This CDR3 is built from 14 residues. CDR3 amino acids: CASSRGDSSYEQYF. As DNA, the CDR3 is TGTGCCAGCAGCCGGGGGGACAGCTCCTACGAGCAGTACTTC.

The chain combines TRBV6-1 with TRBJ2-7; weak D call: TRBD2 (5 bases). CDR3 length: 15 amino acids. Between the trimmed V and J ends, which lost 0 bases and 2 bases, there was a span of 11 bases. CDR1 is MNHNS and CDR2 is SASEGT in the germline V gene. The CDR3 coding sequence is TGTGCCAGCAGTGAAGCTGGAGCGGCCCCCTACGAGCAGTACTTC. This codes for CASSEAGAAPYEQYF.